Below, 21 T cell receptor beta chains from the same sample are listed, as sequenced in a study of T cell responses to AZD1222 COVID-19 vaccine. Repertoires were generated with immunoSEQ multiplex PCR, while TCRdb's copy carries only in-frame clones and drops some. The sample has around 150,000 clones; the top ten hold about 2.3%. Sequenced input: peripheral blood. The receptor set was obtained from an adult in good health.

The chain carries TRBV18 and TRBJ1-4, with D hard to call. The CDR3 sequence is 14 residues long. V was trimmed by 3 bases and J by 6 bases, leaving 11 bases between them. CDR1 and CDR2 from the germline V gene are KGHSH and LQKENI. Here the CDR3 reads CASSPAGGYEKLFF. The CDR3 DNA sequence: TGTGCCAGCTCACCCGCAGGTGGTTATGAAAAACTGTTTTTT.

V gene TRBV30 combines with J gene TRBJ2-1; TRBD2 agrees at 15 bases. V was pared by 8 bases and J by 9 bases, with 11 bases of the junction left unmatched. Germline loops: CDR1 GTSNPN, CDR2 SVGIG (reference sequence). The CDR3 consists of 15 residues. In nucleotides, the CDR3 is TGTGCCCAAGGACTAGCGGGGGGGCCTTTTTCTGAGCAGTTCTTC. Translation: CAQGLAGGPFSEQFF.

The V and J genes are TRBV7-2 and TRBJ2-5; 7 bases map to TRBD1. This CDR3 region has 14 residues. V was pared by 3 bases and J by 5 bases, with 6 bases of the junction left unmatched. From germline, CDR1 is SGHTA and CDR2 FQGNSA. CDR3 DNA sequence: TGTGCCAGCAGCTTGACAGGGTGGGGGGAGACCCAGTACTTC. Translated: CASSLTGWGETQYF.

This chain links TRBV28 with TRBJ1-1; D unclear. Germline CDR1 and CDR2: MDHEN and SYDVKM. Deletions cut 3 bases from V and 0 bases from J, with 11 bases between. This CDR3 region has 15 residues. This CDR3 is CASSLARRVNTEAFF. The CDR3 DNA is TGTGCCAGCAGTTTGGCTCGACGGGTGAACACTGAAGCTTTCTTT.

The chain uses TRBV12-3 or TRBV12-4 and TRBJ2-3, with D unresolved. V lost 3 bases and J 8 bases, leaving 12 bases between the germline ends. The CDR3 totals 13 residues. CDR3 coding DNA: TGTGCCAGCAGTTTCAAAGACGGCTCTACGCAGTATTTT. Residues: CASSFKDGSTQYF.

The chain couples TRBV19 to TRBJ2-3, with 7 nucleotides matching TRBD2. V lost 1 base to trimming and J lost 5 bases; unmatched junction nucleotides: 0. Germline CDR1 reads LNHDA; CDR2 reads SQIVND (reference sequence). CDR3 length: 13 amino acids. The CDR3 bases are TGTGCCAGTAGTATAGGCGGGGGAGATACGCAGTATTTT. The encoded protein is CASSIGGGDTQYF. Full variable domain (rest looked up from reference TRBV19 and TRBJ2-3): DGGITQSPKYLFRKEGQNVTLSCEQNLNHDAMYWYRQDPGQGLRLIYYSQIVNDFQKGDIAEGYSVSREKKESFPLTVTSAQKNPTAFYLCASSIGGGDTQYFGPGTRLTVL.

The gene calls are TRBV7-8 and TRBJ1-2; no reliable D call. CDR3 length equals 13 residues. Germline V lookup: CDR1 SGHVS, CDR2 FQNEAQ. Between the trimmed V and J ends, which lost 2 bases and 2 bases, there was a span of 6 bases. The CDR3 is CASSLLENYGYTF. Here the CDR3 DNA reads TGTGCCAGCAGCTTATTGGAAAACTATGGCTACACCTTC.

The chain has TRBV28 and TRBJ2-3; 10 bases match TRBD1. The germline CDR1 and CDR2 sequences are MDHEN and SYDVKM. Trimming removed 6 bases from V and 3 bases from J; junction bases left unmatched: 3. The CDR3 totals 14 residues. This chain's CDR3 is CASSRDRGTDTQYF. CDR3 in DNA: TGTGCCAGCAGCAGGGACAGGGGAACAGATACGCAGTATTTT. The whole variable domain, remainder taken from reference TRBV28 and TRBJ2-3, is DVKVTQSSRYLVKRTGEKVFLECVQDMDHENMFWYRQDPGLGLRLIYFSYDVKMKEKGDIPEGYSVSREKKERFSLILESASTNQTSMYLCASSRDRGTDTQYFGPGTRLTVL.

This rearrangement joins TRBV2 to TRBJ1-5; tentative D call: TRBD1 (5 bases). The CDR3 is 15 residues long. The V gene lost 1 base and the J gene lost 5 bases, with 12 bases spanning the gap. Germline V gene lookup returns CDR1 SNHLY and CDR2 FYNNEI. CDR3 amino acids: CASSEDRGLDQPQHF. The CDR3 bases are TGTGCCAGCAGTGAAGATCGGGGGTTGGATCAGCCCCAGCATTTT.

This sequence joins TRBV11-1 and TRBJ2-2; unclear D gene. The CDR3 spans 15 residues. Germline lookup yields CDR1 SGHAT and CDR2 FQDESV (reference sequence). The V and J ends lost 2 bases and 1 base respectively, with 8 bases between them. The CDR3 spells CASSLSTLNTGELFF. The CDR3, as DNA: TGTGCCAGCAGCTTAAGTACTTTGAACACCGGGGAGCTGTTTTTT.

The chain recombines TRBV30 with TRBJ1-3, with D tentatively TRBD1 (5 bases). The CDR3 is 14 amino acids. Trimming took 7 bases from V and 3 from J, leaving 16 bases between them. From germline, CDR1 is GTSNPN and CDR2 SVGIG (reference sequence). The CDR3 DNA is TGTGCCTCCGACCTGGGGGTATTTGGAAACACCATATATTTT. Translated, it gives CASDLGVFGNTIYF.

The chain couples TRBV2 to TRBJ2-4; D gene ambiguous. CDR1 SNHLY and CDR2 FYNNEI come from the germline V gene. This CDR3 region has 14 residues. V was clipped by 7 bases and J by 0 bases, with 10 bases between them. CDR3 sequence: CASNRFSAKNIQYF. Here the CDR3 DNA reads TGTGCCAGCAATAGATTTTCAGCCAAAAACATTCAGTACTTC.

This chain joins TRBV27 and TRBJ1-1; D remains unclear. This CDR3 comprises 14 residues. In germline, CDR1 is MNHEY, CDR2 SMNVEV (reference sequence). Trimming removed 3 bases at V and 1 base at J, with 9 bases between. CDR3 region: CASSFLSGNTEAFF. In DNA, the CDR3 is TGTGCCAGCAGTTTCCTTTCTGGGAACACTGAAGCTTTCTTT.

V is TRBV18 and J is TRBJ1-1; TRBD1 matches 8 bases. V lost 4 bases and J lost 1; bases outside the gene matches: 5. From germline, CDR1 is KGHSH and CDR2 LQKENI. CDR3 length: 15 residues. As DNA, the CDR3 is TGTGCCAGCTCACAAGCGGACAGGGCGAACACTGAAGCTTTCTTT. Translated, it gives CASSQADRANTEAFF.

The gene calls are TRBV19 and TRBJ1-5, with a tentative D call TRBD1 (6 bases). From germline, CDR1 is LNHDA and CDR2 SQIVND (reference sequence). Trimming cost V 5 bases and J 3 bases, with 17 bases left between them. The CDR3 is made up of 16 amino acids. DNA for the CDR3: TGTGCCAGTAGTTCCGCCTTCGACAGGCCCAATCAGCCCCAGCATTTT. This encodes CASSSAFDRPNQPQHF.

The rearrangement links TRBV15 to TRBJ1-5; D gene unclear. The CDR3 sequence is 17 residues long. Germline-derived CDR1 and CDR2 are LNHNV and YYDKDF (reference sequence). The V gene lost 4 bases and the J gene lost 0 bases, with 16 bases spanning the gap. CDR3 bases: TGTGCCACCAGCAAACGGACTGCTAACCGTAGCAATCAGCCCCAGCATTTT. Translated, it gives CATSKRTANRSNQPQHF.

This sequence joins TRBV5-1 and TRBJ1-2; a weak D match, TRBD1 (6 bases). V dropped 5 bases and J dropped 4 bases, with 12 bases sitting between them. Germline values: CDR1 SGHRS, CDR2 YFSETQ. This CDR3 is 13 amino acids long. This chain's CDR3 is CASRPDRSYGYTF. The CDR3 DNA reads TGCGCCAGCAGACCCGACAGGAGCTATGGCTACACCTTC.

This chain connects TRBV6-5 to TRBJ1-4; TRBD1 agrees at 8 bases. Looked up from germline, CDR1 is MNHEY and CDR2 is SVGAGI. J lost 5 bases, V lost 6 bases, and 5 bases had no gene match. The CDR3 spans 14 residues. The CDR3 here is CASSLTGGNEKLFF. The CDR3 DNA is TGTGCCAGCAGCCTAACAGGGGGGAATGAAAAACTGTTTTTT.

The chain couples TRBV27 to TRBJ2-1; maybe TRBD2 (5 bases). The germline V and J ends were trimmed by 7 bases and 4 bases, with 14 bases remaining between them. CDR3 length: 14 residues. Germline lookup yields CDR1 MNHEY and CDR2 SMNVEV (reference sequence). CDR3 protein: CASTVALGYNEQFF. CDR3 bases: TGTGCCAGCACCGTAGCGTTAGGGTACAATGAGCAGTTCTTC.

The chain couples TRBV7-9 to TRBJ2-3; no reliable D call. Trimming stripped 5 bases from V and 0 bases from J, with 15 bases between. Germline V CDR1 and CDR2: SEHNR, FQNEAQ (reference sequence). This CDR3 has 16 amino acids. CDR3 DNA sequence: TGTGCCAGCAGCCGTGGGGATAGGCTCAGCACAGATACGCAGTATTTT. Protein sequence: CASSRGDRLSTDTQYF.

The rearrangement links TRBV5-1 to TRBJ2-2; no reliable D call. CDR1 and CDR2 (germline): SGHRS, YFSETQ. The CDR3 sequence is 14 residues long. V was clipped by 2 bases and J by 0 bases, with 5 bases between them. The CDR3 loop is CASSFPANTGELFF. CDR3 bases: TGCGCCAGCAGCTTCCCAGCGAACACCGGGGAGCTGTTTTTT.